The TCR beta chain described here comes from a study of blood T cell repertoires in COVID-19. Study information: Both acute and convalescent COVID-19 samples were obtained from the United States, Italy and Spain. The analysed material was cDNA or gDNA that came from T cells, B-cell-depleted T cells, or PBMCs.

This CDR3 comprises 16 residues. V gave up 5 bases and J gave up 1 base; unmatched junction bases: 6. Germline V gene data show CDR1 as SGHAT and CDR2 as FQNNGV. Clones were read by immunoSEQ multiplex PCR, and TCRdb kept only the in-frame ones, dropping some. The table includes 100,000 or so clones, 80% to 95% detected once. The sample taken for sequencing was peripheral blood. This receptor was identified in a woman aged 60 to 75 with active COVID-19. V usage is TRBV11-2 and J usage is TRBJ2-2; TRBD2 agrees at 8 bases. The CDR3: CASSPKAGVNTGELFF. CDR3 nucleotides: TGTGCCAGCAGCCCCAAAGCGGGGGTGAACACCGGGGAGCTGTTTTTT.